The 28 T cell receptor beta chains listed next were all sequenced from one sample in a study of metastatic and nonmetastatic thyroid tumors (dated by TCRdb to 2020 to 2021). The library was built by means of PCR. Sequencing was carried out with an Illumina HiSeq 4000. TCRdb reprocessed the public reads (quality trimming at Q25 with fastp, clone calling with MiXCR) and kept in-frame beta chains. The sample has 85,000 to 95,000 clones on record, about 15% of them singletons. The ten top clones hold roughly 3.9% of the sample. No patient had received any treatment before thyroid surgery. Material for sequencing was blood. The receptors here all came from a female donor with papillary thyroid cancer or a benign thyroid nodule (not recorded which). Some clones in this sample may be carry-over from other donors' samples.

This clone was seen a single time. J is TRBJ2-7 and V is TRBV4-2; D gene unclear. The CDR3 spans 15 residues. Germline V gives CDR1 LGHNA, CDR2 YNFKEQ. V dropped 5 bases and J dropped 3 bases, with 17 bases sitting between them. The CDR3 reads CASSKNVVWLYEQYF. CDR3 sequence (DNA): TGTGCCAGCAGCAAAAACGTAGTGTGGCTCTACGAGCAGTACTTC.

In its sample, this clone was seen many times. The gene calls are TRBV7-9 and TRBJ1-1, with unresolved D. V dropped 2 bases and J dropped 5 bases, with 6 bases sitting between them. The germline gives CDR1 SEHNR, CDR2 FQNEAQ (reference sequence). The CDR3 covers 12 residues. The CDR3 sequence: CASSLPLTEAFF. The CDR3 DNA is TGTGCCAGCAGCTTACCCTTAACTGAAGCTTTCTTT.

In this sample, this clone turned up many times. CDR3 sequence (DNA): TGTGCCAGCAGCCCGGGACAGGGGAGGCAGTTCTTC. Its translation is CASSPGQGRQFF. This chain connects TRBV5-8 to TRBJ2-1; 10 nucleotides line up with TRBD1. From germline, CDR1 is SGHTS and CDR2 YDEGEE. The CDR3 runs to 12 residues. After removal of 4 bases from V and 12 bases from J, the junction contained 4 bases not matched to a gene.

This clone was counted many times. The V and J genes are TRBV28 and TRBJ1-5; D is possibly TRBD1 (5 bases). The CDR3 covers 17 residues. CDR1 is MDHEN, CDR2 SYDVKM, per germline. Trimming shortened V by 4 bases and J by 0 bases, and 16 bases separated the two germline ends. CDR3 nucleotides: TGTGCCAGCAGTTCCACACAGGTAAAGGTTAGCAATCAGCCCCAGCATTTT. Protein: CASSSTQVKVSNQPQHF.

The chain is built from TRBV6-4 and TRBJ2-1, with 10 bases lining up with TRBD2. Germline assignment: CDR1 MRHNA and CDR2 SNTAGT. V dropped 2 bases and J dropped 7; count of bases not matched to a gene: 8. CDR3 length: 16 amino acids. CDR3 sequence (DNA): TGTGCCAGCAGTGACAGCGGGGGGGCCCCTAAAAATGAGCAGTTCTTC. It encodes CASSDSGGAPKNEQFF.

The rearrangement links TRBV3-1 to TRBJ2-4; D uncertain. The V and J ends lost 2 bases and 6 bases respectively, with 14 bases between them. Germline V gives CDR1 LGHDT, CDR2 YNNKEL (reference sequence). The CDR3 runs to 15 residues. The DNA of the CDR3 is TGTGCCAGCAGCCAATGTCCCCCCGGCCCAAACATTCAGTACTTC. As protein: CASSQCPPGPNIQYF.

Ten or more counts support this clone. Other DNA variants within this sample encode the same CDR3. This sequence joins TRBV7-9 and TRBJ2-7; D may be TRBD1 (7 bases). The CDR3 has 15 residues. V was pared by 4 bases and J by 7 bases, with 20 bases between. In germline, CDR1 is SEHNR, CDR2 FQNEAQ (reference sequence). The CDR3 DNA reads TGTGCCAGCAGCTCCATCTTAGAGGGGGCGGGGGAGCAGTACTTC. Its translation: CASSSILEGAGEQYF. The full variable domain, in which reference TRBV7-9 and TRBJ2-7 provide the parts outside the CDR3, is DTGVSQNPRHKITKRGQNVTFRCDPISEHNRLYWYRQTLGQGPEFLTYFQNEAQLEKSRLLSDRFSAERPKGSFSTLEIQRTEQGDSAMYLCASSSILEGAGEQYFGPGTRLTVT.

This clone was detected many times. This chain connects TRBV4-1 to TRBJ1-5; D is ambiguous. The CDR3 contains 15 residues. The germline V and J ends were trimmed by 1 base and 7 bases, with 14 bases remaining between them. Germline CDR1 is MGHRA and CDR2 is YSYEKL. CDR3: CASSQAPGTQQPQHF. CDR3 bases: TGCGCCAGCAGCCAAGCCCCAGGCACACAGCAGCCCCAGCATTTT.

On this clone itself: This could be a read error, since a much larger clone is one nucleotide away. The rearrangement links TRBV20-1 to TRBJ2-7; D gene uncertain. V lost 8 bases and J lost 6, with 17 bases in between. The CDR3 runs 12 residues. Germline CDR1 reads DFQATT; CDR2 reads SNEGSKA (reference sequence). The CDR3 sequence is CSFPYSLGEQYF. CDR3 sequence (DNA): TGCAGTTTCCCCTACTCCCTTGGCGAGCAGTACTTC.

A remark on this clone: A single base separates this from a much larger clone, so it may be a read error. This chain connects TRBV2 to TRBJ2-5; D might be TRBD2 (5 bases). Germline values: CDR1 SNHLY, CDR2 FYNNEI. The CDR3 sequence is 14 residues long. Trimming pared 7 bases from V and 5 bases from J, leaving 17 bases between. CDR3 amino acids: CASTLRVDGETQYF. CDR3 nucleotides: TGTGCCAGCACCCTGCGGGTGGACGGCGAGACCCAGTACTTC. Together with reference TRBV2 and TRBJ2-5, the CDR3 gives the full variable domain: EPEVTQTPSHQVTQMGQEVILRCVPISNHLYFYWYRQILGQKVEFLVSFYNNEISEKSEIFDDQFSVERPDGSNFTLKIRSTKLEDSAMYFCASTLRVDGETQYFGPGTRLLVL.

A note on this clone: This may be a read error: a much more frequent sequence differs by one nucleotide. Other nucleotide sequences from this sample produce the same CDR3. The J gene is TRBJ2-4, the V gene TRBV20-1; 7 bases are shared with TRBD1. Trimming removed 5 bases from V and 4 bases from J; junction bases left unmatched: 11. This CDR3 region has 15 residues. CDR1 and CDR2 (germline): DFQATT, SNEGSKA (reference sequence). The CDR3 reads CSAVDRVRAKNIQYF. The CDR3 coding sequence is TGCAGTGCTGTTGACAGGGTGAGGGCGAAAAACATTCAGTACTTC.

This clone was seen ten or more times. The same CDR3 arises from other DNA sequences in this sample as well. The CDR3 here is CASSSSGGRNTEAFF. For the CDR3, the DNA is TGTGCCAGCAGCTCCTCTGGAGGGCGGAACACTGAAGCTTTCTTT. V and J are TRBV28 and TRBJ1-1; no reliable D call. Germline V gene sequence: CDR1 MDHEN, CDR2 SYDVKM. V was shortened by 6 bases and J by 1 base, with 15 bases between the two germline ends. The CDR3 has 15 amino acids.

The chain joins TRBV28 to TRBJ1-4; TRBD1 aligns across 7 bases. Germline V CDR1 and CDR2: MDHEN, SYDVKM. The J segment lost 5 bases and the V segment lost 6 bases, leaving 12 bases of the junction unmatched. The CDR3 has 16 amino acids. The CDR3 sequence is CASSQTTGEPNEKLFF. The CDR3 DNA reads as TGTGCCAGCAGCCAGACTACAGGGGAGCCAAATGAAAAACTGTTTTTT.

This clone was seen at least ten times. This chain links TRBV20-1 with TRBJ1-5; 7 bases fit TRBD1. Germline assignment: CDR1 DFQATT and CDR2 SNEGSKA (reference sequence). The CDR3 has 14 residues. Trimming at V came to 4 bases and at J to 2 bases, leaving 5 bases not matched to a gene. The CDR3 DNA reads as TGCAGTGCTACCAGGGGGAGAGGCAATCAGCCCCAGCATTTT. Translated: CSATRGRGNQPQHF.

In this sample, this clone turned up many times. CDR3 sequence reads: CASSQEGTSGSEQYF. The CDR3 nucleotides read TGTGCCAGCAGCCAAGAGGGAACTAGCGGCTCCGAGCAGTACTTC. This chain connects TRBV14 to TRBJ2-7; 8 bases are a match to TRBD2. The V gene's germline CDR1 is SGHDN and CDR2 FVKESK. CDR3 length: 15 residues. Unmatched junction bases numbered 7, after V lost 0 bases and J lost 6 bases.

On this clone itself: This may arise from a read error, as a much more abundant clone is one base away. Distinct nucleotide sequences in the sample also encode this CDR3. The CDR3 nucleotides are TGTGCCACCAGTGTCGGTGGAAAACTGTTTTTT. It specifies CATSVGGKLFF. The rearrangement links TRBV24-1 to TRBJ1-4, with D uncertain. Germline lookup yields CDR1 KGHDR and CDR2 SFDVKD. Trimming pared 5 bases from V and 10 bases from J, leaving 7 bases between. The CDR3 covers 11 residues.

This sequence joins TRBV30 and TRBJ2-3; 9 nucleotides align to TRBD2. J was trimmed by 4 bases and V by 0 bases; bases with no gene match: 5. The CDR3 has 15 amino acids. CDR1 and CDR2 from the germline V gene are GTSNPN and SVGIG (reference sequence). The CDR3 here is CAWSVQAGGADTQYF. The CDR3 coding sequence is TGTGCCTGGAGTGTGCAAGCGGGGGGTGCAGATACGCAGTATTTT.

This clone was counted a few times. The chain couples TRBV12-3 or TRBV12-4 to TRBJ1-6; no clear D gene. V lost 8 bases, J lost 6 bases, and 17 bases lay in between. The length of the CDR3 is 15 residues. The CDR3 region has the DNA TGTGCCAGCTCGTTGGGAGACGGTTTTAATTCACCCCTCCACTTT. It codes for CASSLGDGFNSPLHF.

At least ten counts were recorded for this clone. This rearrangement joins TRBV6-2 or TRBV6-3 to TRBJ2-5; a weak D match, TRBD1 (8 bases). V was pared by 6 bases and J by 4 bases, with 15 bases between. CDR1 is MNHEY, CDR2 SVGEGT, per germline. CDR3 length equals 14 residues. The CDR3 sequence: CASSLQGGLETQYF. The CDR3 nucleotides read TGTGCCAGCAGCCTACAGGGGGGGTTAGAGACCCAGTACTTC.

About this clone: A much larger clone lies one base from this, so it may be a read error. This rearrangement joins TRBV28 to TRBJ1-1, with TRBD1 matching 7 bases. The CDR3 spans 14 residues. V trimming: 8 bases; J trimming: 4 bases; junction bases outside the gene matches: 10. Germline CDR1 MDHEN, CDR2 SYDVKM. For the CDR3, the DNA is TGTGCCAGCGCGGCAGGGGGACTTATCACTGAAGCTTTCTTT. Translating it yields CASAAGGLITEAFF.

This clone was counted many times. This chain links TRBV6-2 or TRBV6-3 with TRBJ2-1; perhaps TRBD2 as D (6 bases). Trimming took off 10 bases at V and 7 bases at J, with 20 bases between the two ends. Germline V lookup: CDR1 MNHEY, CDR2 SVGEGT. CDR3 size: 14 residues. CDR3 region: CATKRAGWVNEQFF. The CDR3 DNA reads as TGTGCCACCAAGAGGGCGGGATGGGTGAATGAGCAGTTCTTC.

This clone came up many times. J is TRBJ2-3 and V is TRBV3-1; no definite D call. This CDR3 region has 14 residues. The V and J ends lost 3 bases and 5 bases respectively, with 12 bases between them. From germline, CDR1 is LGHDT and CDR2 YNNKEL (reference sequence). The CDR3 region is CASSHAPSRDTQYF. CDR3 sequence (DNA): TGTGCCAGCAGCCACGCACCCTCCAGAGATACGCAGTATTTT.

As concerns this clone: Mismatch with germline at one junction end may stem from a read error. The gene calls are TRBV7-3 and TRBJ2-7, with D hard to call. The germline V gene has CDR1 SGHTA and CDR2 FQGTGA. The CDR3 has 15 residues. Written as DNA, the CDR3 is TGTGCCAGCAGCTTCTCATCGTCCAGTTCCTACGAGCAATACTTC. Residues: CASSFSSSSSYEQYF.

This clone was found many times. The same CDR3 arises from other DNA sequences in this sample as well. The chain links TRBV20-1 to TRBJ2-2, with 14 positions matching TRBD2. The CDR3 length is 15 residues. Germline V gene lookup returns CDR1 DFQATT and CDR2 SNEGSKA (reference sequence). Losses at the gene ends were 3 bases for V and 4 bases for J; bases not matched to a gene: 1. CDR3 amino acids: CSARGLAGVTGELFF. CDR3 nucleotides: TGCAGTGCTAGGGGACTAGCGGGGGTCACCGGGGAGCTGTTTTTT.

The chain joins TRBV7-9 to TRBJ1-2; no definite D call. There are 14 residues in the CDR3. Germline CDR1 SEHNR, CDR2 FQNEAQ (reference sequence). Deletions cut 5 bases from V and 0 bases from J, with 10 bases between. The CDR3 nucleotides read TGTGCCAGCAGCCCGGCATCAACTAACTATGGCTACACCTTC. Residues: CASSPASTNYGYTF.

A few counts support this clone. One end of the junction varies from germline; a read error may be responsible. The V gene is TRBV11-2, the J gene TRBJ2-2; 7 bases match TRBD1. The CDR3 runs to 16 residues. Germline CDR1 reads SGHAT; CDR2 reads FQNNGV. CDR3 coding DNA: TGTGCCAGCATTAATACCCCAGGGGGAAACACCGGGCAGCTGTTTTTT. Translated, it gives CASINTPGGNTGQLFF.

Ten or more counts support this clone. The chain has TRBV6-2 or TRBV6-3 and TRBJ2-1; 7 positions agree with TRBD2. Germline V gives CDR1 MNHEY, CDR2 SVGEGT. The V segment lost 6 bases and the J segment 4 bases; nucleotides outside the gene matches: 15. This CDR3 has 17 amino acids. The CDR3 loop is CASSPLERGQQYNEQFF. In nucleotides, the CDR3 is TGTGCCAGCAGCCCTCTGGAGCGGGGTCAGCAGTACAATGAGCAGTTCTTC.

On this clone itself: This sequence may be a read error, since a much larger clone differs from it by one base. CDR3 DNA sequence: TGTGCCAGCAGTGAGATGGGCCGAGAGACCCAGTACTTC. Translating gives CASSEMGRETQYF. The rearrangement uses TRBV2 and TRBJ2-5; no clear D gene. Deletions cut 3 bases from V and 4 bases from J, with 9 bases between. CDR1 is SNHLY and CDR2 is FYNNEI in the germline V gene. This CDR3 is built from 13 residues. The full variable domain, rest sourced from reference TRBV2 and TRBJ2-5, is EPEVTQTPSHQVTQMGQEVILRCVPISNHLYFYWYRQILGQKVEFLVSFYNNEISEKSEIFDDQFSVERPDGSNFTLKIRSTKLEDSAMYFCASSEMGRETQYFGPGTRLLVL.